Here is one T cell receptor beta chain with its context. Looked up from germline, CDR1 is SGHTA and CDR2 is FQGNSA. The CDR3 totals 15 residues. Each CDR3 protein gets one entry after TCRdb re-called the PCR reads with MiXCR. The data show more than 10,000 distinct CDR3 sequences, with 50% to 65% seen just once and roughly 33% held by the top ten. This specimen belongs to a study of tumor-infiltrating lymphocytes in oesophageal squamous cell carcinoma. The genes are TRBV7-2 and TRBJ2-7; 8 bases map to TRBD2. The closer fit of TRBJ2-5 to the DNA end suggests the J call may be wrong. The sample comprised esophageal tumor tissue. The sequence was obtained from a female donor with esophageal squamous cell carcinoma. The CDR3 region has the DNA TGTGCCAGCAGGGTTGGACTAGCCCTAAAAGAGACCCAGTACTTC. This gives the protein CASRVGLALKETQYF.